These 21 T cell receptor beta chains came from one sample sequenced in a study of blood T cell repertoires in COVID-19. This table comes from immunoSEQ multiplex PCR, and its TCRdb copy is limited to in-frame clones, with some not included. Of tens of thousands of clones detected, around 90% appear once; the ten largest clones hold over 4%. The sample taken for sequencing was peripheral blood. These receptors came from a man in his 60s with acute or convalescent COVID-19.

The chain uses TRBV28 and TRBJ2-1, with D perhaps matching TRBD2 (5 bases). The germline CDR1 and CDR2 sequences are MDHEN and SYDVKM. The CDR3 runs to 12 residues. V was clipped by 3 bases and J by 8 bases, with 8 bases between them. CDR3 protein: CASSLAGHEQFF. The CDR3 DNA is TGTGCCAGCAGTTTGGCGGGCCATGAGCAGTTCTTC.

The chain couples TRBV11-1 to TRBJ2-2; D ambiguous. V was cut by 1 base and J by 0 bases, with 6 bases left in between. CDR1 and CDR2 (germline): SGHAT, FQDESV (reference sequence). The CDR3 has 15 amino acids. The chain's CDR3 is CASSLGPTNTGELFF. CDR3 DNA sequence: TGTGCCAGCAGCTTAGGGCCGACGAACACCGGGGAGCTGTTTTTT. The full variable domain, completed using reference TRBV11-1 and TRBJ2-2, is EAEVAQSPRYKITEKSQAVAFWCDPISGHATLYWYRQILGQGPELLVQFQDESVVDDSQLPKDRFSAERLKGVDSTLKIQPAELGDSAMYLCASSLGPTNTGELFFGEGSRLTVL.

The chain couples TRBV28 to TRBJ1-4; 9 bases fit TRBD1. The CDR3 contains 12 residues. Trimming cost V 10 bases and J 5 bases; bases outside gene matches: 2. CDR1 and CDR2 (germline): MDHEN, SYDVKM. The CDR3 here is CATGTGNEKLFF. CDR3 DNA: TGTGCCACCGGGACAGGGAATGAAAAACTGTTTTTT.

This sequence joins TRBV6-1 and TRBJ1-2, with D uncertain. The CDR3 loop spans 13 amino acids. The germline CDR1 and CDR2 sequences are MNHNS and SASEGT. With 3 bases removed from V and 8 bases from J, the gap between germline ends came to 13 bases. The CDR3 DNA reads TGTGCCAGCAGTGAGGTACGGGGATACGGCTACACCTTC. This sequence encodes CASSEVRGYGYTF.

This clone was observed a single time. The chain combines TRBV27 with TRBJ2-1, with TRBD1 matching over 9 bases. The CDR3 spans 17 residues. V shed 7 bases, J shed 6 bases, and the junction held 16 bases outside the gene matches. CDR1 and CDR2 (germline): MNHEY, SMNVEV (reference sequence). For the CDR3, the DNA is TGTGCCAGCACAAAACCCACGGGGACAGGGCTTGGCAATGAGCAGTTCTTC. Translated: CASTKPTGTGLGNEQFF.

The CDR3 DNA is TGTGCCAGCAGTTTGATCAGGGGTACTGAAGCTTTCTTT. It translates to CASSLIRGTEAFF. The chain uses TRBV6-5 and TRBJ1-1; TRBD1 might be the D (6 bases). V lost 4 bases to trimming and J lost 5 bases, with 11 bases between them. Germline assignment: CDR1 MNHEY and CDR2 SVGAGI. The CDR3 runs 13 residues.

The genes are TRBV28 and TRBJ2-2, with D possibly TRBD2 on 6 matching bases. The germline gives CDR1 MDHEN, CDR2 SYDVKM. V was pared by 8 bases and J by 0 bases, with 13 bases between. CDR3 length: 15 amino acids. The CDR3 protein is CASASSESNTGELFF. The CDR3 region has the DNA TGTGCCAGCGCCTCTAGCGAGTCGAACACCGGGGAGCTGTTTTTT.

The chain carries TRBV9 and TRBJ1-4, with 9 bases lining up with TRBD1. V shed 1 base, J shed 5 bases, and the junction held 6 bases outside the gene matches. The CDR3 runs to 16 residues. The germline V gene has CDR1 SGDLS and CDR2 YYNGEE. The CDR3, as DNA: TGTGCCAGCAGCGTAAGGGGGGGACAGGGAAATGAAAAACTGTTTTTT. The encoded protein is CASSVRGGQGNEKLFF.

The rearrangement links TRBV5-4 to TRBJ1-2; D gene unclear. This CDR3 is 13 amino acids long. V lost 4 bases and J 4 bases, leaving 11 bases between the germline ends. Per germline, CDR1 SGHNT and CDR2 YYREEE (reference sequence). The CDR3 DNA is TGTGCCAGCAGCCTCCCTACCGGCTATGGCTACACCTTC. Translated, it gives CASSLPTGYGYTF. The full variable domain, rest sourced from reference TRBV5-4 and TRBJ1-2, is ETGVTQSPTHLIKTRGQQVTLRCSSQSGHNTVSWYQQALGQGPQFIFQYYREEENGRGNFPPRFSGLQFPNYSSELNVNALELDDSALYLCASSLPTGYGYTFGSGTRLTVV.

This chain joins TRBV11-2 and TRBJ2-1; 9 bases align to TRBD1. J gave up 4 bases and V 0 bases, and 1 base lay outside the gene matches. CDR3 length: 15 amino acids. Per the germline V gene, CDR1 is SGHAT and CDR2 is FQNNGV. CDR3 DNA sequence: TGTGCCAGCAGCTTAGACGGGACAGGGTACAATGAGCAGTTCTTC. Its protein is CASSLDGTGYNEQFF.

The chain's CDR3 is CASSEYMGASYEQYF. Written as DNA, the CDR3 is TGTGCCAGCAGTGAATATATGGGGGCCTCCTACGAGCAGTACTTC. The chain carries TRBV25-1 and TRBJ2-7, with D perhaps TRBD1 (6 bases). This CDR3 is 15 amino acids long. Germline loops: CDR1 MGHDK, CDR2 SYGVNS. V was shortened by 0 bases and J by 0 bases, with 9 bases between the two germline ends.

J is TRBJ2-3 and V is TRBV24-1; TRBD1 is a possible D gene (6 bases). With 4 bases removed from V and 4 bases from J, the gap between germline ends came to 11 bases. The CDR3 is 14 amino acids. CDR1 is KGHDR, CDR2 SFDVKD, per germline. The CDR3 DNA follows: TGTGCCACCAGTGACCCACAGGGACCAGATACGCAGTATTTT. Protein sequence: CATSDPQGPDTQYF.

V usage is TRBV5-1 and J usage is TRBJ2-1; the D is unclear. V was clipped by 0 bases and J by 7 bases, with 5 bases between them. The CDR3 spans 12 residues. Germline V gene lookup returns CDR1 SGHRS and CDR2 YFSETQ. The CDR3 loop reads CASSLVQNEQFF. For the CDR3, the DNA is TGCGCCAGCAGCTTGGTTCAGAATGAGCAGTTCTTC. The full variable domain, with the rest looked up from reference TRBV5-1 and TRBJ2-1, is KAGVTQTPRYLIKTRGQQVTLSCSPISGHRSVSWYQQTPGQGLQFLFEYFSETQRNKGNFPGRFSGRQFSNSRSEMNVSTLELGDSALYLCASSLVQNEQFFGPGTRLTVL.

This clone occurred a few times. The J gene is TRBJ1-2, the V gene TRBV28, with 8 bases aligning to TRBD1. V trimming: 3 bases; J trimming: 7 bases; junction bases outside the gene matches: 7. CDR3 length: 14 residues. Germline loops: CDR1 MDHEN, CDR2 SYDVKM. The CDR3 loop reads CASSFQDREGGYTF. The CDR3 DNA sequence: TGTGCCAGCAGTTTCCAGGACAGGGAAGGTGGCTACACCTTC.

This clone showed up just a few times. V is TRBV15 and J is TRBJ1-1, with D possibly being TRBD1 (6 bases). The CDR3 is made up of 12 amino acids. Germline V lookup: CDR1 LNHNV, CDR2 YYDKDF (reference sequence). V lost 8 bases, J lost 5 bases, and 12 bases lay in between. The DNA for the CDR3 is TGTGCCACCGGCGGGGGCTATACTGAAGCTTTCTTT. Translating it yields CATGGGYTEAFF.

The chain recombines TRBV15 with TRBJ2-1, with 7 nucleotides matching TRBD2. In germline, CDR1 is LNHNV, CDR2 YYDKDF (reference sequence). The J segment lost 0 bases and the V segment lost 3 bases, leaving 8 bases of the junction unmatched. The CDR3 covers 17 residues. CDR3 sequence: CATSSIVGGSSYNEQFF. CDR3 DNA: TGTGCCACCAGCAGCATTGTGGGGGGGAGCTCCTACAATGAGCAGTTCTTC.

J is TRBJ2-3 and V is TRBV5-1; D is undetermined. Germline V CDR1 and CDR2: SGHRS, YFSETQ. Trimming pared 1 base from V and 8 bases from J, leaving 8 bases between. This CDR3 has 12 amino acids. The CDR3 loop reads CASSLFPLTQYF. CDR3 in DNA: TGCGCCAGCAGCTTGTTCCCCCTTACGCAGTATTTT.

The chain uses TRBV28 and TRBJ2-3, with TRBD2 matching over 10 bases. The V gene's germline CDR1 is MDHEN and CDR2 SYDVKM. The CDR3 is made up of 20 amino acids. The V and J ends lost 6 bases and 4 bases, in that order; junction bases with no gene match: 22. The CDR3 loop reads CASSPLGLAGVDRLSDTQYF. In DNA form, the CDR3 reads TGTGCCAGCAGCCCCCTAGGGCTAGCGGGAGTAGACAGATTGTCAGATACGCAGTATTTT.

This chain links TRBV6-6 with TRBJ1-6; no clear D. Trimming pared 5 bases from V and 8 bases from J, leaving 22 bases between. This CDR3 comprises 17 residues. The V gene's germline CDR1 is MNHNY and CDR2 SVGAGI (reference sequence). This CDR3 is CASSPRLPDSRYSPLHF. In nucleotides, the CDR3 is TGTGCCAGCAGTCCAAGACTGCCGGACTCCCGTTATTCACCCCTCCACTTT.

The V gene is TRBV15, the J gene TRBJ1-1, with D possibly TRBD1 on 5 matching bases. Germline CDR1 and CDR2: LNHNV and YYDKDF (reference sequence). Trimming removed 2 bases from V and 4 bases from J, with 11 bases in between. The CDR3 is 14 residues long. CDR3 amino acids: CATSRRQGGTEAFF. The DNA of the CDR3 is TGTGCCACCAGCAGAAGGCAGGGAGGCACTGAAGCTTTCTTT. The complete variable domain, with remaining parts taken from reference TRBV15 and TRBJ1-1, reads DAMVIQNPRYQVTQFGKPVTLSCSQTLNHNVMYWYQQKSSQAPKLLFHYYDKDFNNEADTPDNFQSRRPNTSFCFLDIRSPGLGDTAMYLCATSRRQGGTEAFFGQGTRLTVV.

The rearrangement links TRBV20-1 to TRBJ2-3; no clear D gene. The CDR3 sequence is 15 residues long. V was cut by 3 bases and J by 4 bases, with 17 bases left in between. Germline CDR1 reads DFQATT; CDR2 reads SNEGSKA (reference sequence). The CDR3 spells CSASFRFVSADTQYF. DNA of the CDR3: TGCAGTGCTAGTTTTCGGTTCGTCTCGGCAGATACGCAGTATTTT.